One and the same sample provided the 9 T cell receptor beta chains below, sequenced in a study of blood T cell repertoires in COVID-19. Sequencing was performed with immunoSEQ multiplex PCR; in TCRdb, only in-frame clones are kept and a portion is missing. The sample lists 450,000 to 500,000 clones, approximately 85% occurring once. The sample was peripheral blood. The receptors stem from a human donor in a cohort sampled during active COVID-19.

The rearrangement uses TRBV7-9 and TRBJ2-3; the D gene is possibly TRBD2 (6 bases). V lost 5 bases to trimming and J lost 3 bases, with 18 bases between them. The CDR3 covers 16 residues. In germline, CDR1 is SEHNR, CDR2 FQNEAQ (reference sequence). The CDR3 nucleotides read TGTGCCAGCAGCCCGCGGGGCCTCGGGTTTACAGATACGCAGTATTTT. Amino acid sequence: CASSPRGLGFTDTQYF.

The chain joins TRBV11-3 to TRBJ2-4; D remains ambiguous. Trimming took off 3 bases at V and 1 base at J, with 22 bases between the two ends. CDR1 is SGHNT, CDR2 YENEEA, per germline. CDR3 length: 19 amino acids. The CDR3 coding sequence is TGTGCCAGCAGCTTGGTCCCCCTGCTGCCGACATCGGCCAAAAACATTCAGTACTTC. Translating it yields CASSLVPLLPTSAKNIQYF.

This clone was seen only once. The chain recombines TRBV2 with TRBJ1-1, with 7 bases fitting TRBD1. V was pared by 6 bases and J by 2 bases, with 6 bases of the junction left unmatched. This CDR3 is built from 14 residues. The germline V gene has CDR1 SNHLY and CDR2 FYNNEI. The CDR3 protein is CASRSDRDNTEAFF. The CDR3 bases are TGTGCCAGCAGATCCGACAGGGATAACACTGAAGCTTTCTTT.

The genes are TRBV5-6 and TRBJ2-2; maybe TRBD2 (6 bases). Trimming pared 2 bases from V and 7 bases from J, leaving 18 bases between. This CDR3 is 16 amino acids long. Germline V gives CDR1 SGHDT, CDR2 YYEEEE. The CDR3 coding sequence is TGTGCCAGCAGCTTATTCGGGGGTTATAAATTCGGGGAGCTGTTTTTT. Protein: CASSLFGGYKFGELFF.

CDR3 sequence: CASSVEGQVPYEQYF. The CDR3 bases are TGCGCCAGCAGCGTTGAGGGACAGGTCCCCTACGAGCAGTACTTC. The V call is TRBV5-1, the J call TRBJ2-7, with TRBD1 matching over 8 bases. The germline gives CDR1 SGHRS, CDR2 YFSETQ. The junction had 8 bases not matched to a gene; V was cut back by 4 bases and J by 2 bases. The CDR3 totals 15 residues.

The chain couples TRBV28 to TRBJ1-5; D not resolved. Germline V gives CDR1 MDHEN, CDR2 SYDVKM. The length of the CDR3 is 14 residues. Trimming cost V 5 bases and J 15 bases, with 23 bases left between them. CDR3 protein: CASSITALEELRHF. CDR3 DNA: TGTGCCAGCAGTATCACGGCCCTTGAGGAGTTACGGCATTTT.

This chain links TRBV5-1 with TRBJ2-7, with 12 positions matching TRBD2. The V segment lost 4 bases and the J segment 3 bases; nucleotides outside the gene matches: 5. This CDR3 spans 15 amino acids. Germline CDR1 and CDR2: SGHRS and YFSETQ. The CDR3 reads CASSPRTSGVYEQYF. The CDR3 nucleotides read TGCGCCAGCAGCCCCAGGACTAGCGGGGTCTACGAGCAGTACTTC.

The chain links TRBV23-1 to TRBJ2-3, with a weak D call TRBD1 (6 bases). TRBV23-1 is sorted into the ORF group, with uncertain function. V was shortened by 0 bases and J by 4 bases, with 20 bases between the two germline ends. The CDR3 is 18 residues long. CDR3 bases: TGCGCCAGCAGTCAATCCGTTGGGGGCGGTTACGGGTCAGATACGCAGTATTTT. Protein: CASSQSVGGGYGSDTQYF.

The chain links TRBV30 to TRBJ1-6; TRBD1 is a possible D gene (6 bases). The V and J ends lost 3 bases and 0 bases respectively, with 9 bases between them. The V gene's germline CDR1 is GTSNPN and CDR2 SVGIG (reference sequence). The CDR3 has 15 amino acids. As DNA, the CDR3 is TGTGCCTGGAGAGGACAGAGCTCCTATAATTCACCCCTCCACTTT. It specifies CAWRGQSSYNSPLHF.